This TCR beta chain was identified during a study of T cell responses to AZD1222 COVID-19 vaccine (dated by TCRdb to the early 2020s). Broadly, across the study: A total of just over 230 trial participants underwent TCR sequencing, of whom 207 had received two doses of AZD1222 and roughly 26 had received two doses of the MenACWY control vaccine. Enrollment into the trials was organized by age into subgroups of 18-55, 56-69 and 70-plus years, and those subgroups contained around 150, 28 and 57 TCR-sequenced participants, respectively. Study-level results and caveats: Because no samples from the day 14 peak response were available, repertoires could be characterized only after the peak T cell response. Participants were mostly white British, with more females than males. The authors suggested clonal diversity may have been underestimated. After two AZD1222 doses, both the breadth and the depth of spike-specific TCRs were significantly higher than at day 0 and than in MenACWY recipients. Reportedly, almost half of the unique spike-specific TCRs recognized epitopes lying outside the regions that are mutated in the B.1.351 and B.1.1.7 variants. The 56-69-year group was small, and its depth increase did not reach significance, likely because of low power. The whole spike protein was spanned by vaccine-associated CD4 TCRs, and dominant responses were seen in regions 160-218 and 743-854. Only five to seven AZD1222 recipients were SARS-CoV-2 seropositive at baseline, limiting conclusions about previously exposed vaccinees.

The CDR3 regions of human TCRbeta chains were subjected to immunosequencing. Under the source paper's analysis protocol: TCRs in the repertoires were matched against a reference library of SARS-CoV-2-specific TCRs that had been generated with the MIRA antigen-specificity platform. Breadth was defined as the fraction of unique TCRs that were SARS-CoV-2-associated. Depth was defined as the fraction of total T cells that were SARS-CoV-2-associated. Using the MIRA data, each spike-specific TCR was assigned both to the spike region to which the TCR was reactive and to a CD4 or CD8 class. Log10-transformed breadth and depth values were compared by one-way ANOVA with Sidak's multiple comparisons tests. TCRdb's version of the immuneACCESS table is confined to in-frame rearrangements and falls short of the full clone set. An unresolved V gene accounts for under half of the shortfall where checked; the remainder is of unknown origin. V and J calls and clone size come straight from that table; D and trimming were deduced from the DNA. The sample table records about 120,000 clones; roughly 88% of these occur just once. The ten largest clonotypes hold roughly 3.8% of the sample.

For this chain, trimming is 2 bases at the V end and 8 bases at the J end, and the number of junction bases without a gene match is 2. From the cysteine through the phenylalanine, the CDR3 covers 12 amino acids. Only the CDR3 DNA is retained, 36 bases long and in frame from the first base. Sequences SGHDN (CDR1) and FVKESK (CDR2) are obtained from the germline V gene. The time point tag for this specimen amounts to: baseline before first vaccination. This specimen's treatment or condition label, per the study, means: meningococcal conjugate vaccine given as trial control. Samples from vaccinated people were obtained from the UK trials COV001 and COV002, which included a single-blind randomized controlled phase 2/3 trial of AZD1222 (ChAdOx1 nCoV-19) in healthy adults. For TCRbeta chain sequencing, PBMC samples were collected from trial participants at day 0 and at day 28 after the second dose. Worth noting for this clone: Its recognized antigen is unknown. Base qualities are missing; no much larger clone stands one base away.

This chain is built from TRBV14 and TRBJ1-2, with TRBD1 identical over 7 junction bases. Source: peripheral blood, taken on day 0 of MenACWY control vaccination. The TCR comes from an adult in good health. The CDR3 has the sequence CASSQQGVGYTF. The bases are TGTGCCAGCAGCCAACAGGGGGTGGGCTACACCTTC.